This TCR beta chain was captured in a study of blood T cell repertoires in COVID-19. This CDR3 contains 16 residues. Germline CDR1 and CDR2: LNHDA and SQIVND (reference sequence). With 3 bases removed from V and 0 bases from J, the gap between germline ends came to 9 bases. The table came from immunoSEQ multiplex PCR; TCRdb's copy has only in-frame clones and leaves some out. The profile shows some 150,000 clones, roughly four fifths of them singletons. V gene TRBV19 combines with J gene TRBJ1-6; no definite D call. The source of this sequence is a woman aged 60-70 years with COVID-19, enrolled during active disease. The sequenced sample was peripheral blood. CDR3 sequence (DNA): TGTGCCAGTAGTATCGCCGGGAGCTCCTATAATTCACCCCTCCACTTT. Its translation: CASSIAGSSYNSPLHF. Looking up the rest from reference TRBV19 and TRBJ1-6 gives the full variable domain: DGGITQSPKYLFRKEGQNVTLSCEQNLNHDAMYWYRQDPGQGLRLIYYSQIVNDFQKGDIAEGYSVSREKKESFPLTVTSAQKNPTAFYLCASSIAGSSYNSPLHFGNGTRLTVT.